One and the same sample provided the 3 T cell receptor beta chains below, sequenced in a study of shared clonotypes between healthy human individuals. Method: immunoSEQ multiplex PCR; TCRdb's copy keeps in-frame clones and lacks some. The sample records 900,000 to 1,200,000 clones, approximately 80% being singletons. The sequenced sample was memory CD4+ T cells from PBMCs. Subset in this sample: CD45RA-negative fraction. The receptors shown here come from a man between 18 and 35 years old in good health. Some clones in this sample may be carry-over from other donors' samples.

This clone occurred many times. This chain uses TRBV10-3 with TRBJ1-4, with D unclear. V was pared by 7 bases and J by 2 bases, with 11 bases between. The CDR3 spans 14 residues. Germline V CDR1 and CDR2: ENHRY, SYGVKD. CDR3 sequence: CAIIRLSTNEKLFF. DNA for the CDR3: TGTGCCATCATAAGGCTGAGTACTAATGAAAAACTGTTTTTT.

This clone was seen a few times. The chain joins TRBV25-1 to TRBJ1-1; D is uncertain. V lost 4 bases, J lost 11 bases, and 8 bases lay in between. The germline gives CDR1 MGHDK, CDR2 SYGVNS. This CDR3 is built from 10 residues. CDR3 protein: CASSGPIAFF. CDR3 in DNA: TGTGCCAGCAGTGGGCCAATCGCTTTCTTT.

The rearrangement joins TRBV7-8 to TRBJ1-2; 8 positions match TRBD1. CDR3 length: 17 residues. Germline CDR1 reads SGHVS; CDR2 reads FQNEAQ. Germline trimming cut 2 bases from V and 3 bases from J; bases unmatched to any gene: 11. The CDR3 DNA reads TGTGCCAGCAGCTTACGAGGCAGGGGGCTCGGAGACTATGGCTACACCTTC. Its translation is CASSLRGRGLGDYGYTF.